A selection of T cell receptor beta chains follows, all from one sample in a study of T cell responses to AZD1222 COVID-19 vaccine. The method was immunoSEQ multiplex PCR; TCRdb's version includes in-frame clones alone and lacks a portion of them. The data hold 150,000 or so clones, with about 90% observed a single time. Sequences were derived from peripheral blood, sampled 28 days after the second AZD1222 dose. Receptor source: an adult who received the AZD1222 COVID-19 vaccine. CDR3s include the opening cysteine and the closing phenylalanine or tryptophan. A D gene is named only where the DNA matches it firmly. For some rows the clone size is stated as once, few or many, or as a class when expanded; others skip it.

v_call	j_call	d_call	clone_size	cdr3_nt	cdr3_aa
TRBV19	TRBJ2-1	TRBD2	.	TGTGCCAGTACCTCGGGGGGGCCCTACAATGAGCAGTTCTTC	CASTSGGPYNEQFF
TRBV4-3	TRBJ2-3	.	.	TGCGCCAGCAGCCAAGATGCCGGCACAGATACGCAGTATTTT	CASSQDAGTDTQYF
TRBV28	TRBJ2-1	.	.	TGTGCCAGCAGTAGACAGTTGAGCTCCTACAATGAGCAGTTCTTC	CASSRQLSSYNEQFF
TRBV19	TRBJ1-2	.	.	TGTGCCAGTAGTATAGGGGCAGCAACTAACTATGGCTACACCTTC	CASSIGAATNYGYTF
TRBV4-3	TRBJ1-2	.	.	TGCGCCAGCAGCTACACCATGGGGTATGGCTACACCTTC	CASSYTMGYGYTF
TRBV5-1	TRBJ2-5	TRBD2	.	TGCGCCAGCAGCTTGGCCCCTAGCGGTGAGACCCAGTACTTC	CASSLAPSGETQYF
TRBV25-1	TRBJ1-2	.	.	TGTGCCAGCAGTGAATCGGACGGAGCTAACTATGGCTACACCTTC	CASSESDGANYGYTF
TRBV3-1/TRBV3-2	TRBJ2-1	.	.	TGTGCCAGCAGCCAAGATGCAACTAGCCTGTCACACAATGAGCAGTTCTTC	CASSQDATSLSHNEQFF
TRBV19	TRBJ2-1	TRBD2	many	TGTGCCAGTAGTATTGGACTAGCGGGGGTACCGTTCTTC	CASSIGLAGVPFF
TRBV7-3	TRBJ1-1	.	.	TGTGCCAGCAGCGGAGGTCGGGACACTGAAGCTTTCTTT	CASSGGRDTEAFF
TRBV5-8	TRBJ1-1	.	.	TGTGCCAGCAGCTTGAGCCTCAGGGTGAACACTGAAGCTTTCTTT	CASSLSLRVNTEAFF
TRBV18	TRBJ2-1	TRBD1	.	TGTGCCAGCTCACGCACGACAGGGGGAACCTACAATGAGCAGTTCTTC	CASSRTTGGTYNEQFF
TRBV9	TRBJ2-7	.	.	TGTGCCAGCAGCGTAGGTCTGGGTACACCCTACGAGCAGTACTTC	CASSVGLGTPYEQYF
TRBV19	TRBJ1-4	TRBD1	.	TGTGCCAGTAAGAGGTGGCAGGGGGCGTCTAATGAAAAACTGTTTTTT	CASKRWQGASNEKLFF
TRBV28	TRBJ1-3	.	.	TGTGCCAGCAGTCGGGGTGGAGGAAACACCATATATTTT	CASSRGGGNTIYF
TRBV19	TRBJ1-5	.	.	TGTGCCAGTAGTATTGGGACGGCGGGCAATCAGCCCCAGCATTTT	CASSIGTAGNQPQHF
TRBV3-1/TRBV3-2	TRBJ2-1	TRBD1	.	TGTGCCAGCAGCCAAGGGGGACAGGGCTACAATGAGCAGTTCTTC	CASSQGGQGYNEQFF
TRBV7-2	TRBJ1-4	TRBD1	.	TGTGCCAGCAGCCCGGGACAGTTTAATGAAAAACTGTTTTTT	CASSPGQFNEKLFF
TRBV11-2	TRBJ1-1	.	.	TGTGCCAGCAGCCCACAAGGGCCTGAAGCTTTCTTT	CASSPQGPEAFF
TRBV7-6	TRBJ2-2	.	.	TGTGCCAGCAGCTTAGAGGGGAAGCACACCGGGGAGCTGTTTTTT	CASSLEGKHTGELFF
TRBV5-5	TRBJ2-3	.	few	TGTGCCAGCAGCTTGTTTACAGGCACAGATACGCAGTATTTT	CASSLFTGTDTQYF
TRBV5-1	TRBJ2-3	.	.	TGCGCCAGCAGCCTTTTTAGCGATGGGGGAGATACGCAGTATTTT	CASSLFSDGGDTQYF
TRBV19	TRBJ2-7	.	.	TGTGCCAGTAGCTCCCGCGCGTCCTCGGAGCAGTACTTC	CASSSRASSEQYF
TRBV29-1	TRBJ1-1	TRBD1	.	TGCAGCGGGGGACAGGGGATGAACACTGAAGCTTTCTTT	CSGGQGMNTEAFF
TRBV9	TRBJ2-5	.	once	TGTGCCAGCAGCGCTACCGGGACAAAACAAGAGACCCAGTACTTC	CASSATGTKQETQYF
TRBV6-5	TRBJ2-7	TRBD1	.	TGTGCCAGCAGTCAGTCCACAGGGGTAGTAAGCGAGCAGTACTTC	CASSQSTGVVSEQYF